This T cell receptor beta chain was sequenced for a study of blood T cell repertoires in COVID-19. Clones were sequenced by immunoSEQ multiplex PCR, and TCRdb holds only the in-frame ones, with some missing. This sample has about 97,000 clones, with around 90% found just once. CDR3 length: 14 residues. From germline, CDR1 is SGHNT and CDR2 YYREEE (reference sequence). V lost 3 bases and J 4 bases, leaving 10 bases between the germline ends. The sequenced sample was peripheral blood. The clonotype was recovered from a man aged 50-59 years with active or convalescent COVID-19. This chain uses TRBV5-4 with TRBJ1-4; D is possibly TRBD1 (5 bases). CDR3 sequence: CASSSGRGNEKLFF. The CDR3 DNA is TGTGCCAGCAGCTCAGGGCGGGGTAATGAAAAACTGTTTTTT.